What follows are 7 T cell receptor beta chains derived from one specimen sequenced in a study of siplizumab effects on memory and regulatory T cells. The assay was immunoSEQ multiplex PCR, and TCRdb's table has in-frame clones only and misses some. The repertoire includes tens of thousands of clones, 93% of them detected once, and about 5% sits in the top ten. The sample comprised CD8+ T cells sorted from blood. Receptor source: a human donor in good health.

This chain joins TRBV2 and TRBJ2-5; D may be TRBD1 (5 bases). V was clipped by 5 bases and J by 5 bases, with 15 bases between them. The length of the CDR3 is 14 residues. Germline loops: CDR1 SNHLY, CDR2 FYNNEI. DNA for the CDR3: TGTGCCAGCAGTCGACAGCTTGAGTCGGAGACCCAGTACTTC. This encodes CASSRQLESETQYF.

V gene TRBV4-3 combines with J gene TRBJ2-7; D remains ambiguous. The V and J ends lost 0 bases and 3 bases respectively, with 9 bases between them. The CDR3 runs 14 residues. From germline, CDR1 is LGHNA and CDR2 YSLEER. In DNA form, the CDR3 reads TGCGCCAGCAGCCAAGAGTCCATCGACTACGAGCAGTACTTC. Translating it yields CASSQESIDYEQYF.

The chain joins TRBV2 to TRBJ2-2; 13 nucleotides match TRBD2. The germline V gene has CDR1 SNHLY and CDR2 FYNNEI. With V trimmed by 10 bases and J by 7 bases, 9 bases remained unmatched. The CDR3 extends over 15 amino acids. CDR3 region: CATETSGGTGGELFF. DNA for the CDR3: TGTGCCACCGAGACTAGCGGGGGGACCGGCGGGGAGCTGTTTTTT.

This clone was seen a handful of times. The DNA of the CDR3 is TGTGCCAGTATCGCCACCGGGGAGCTGTTTTTT. Protein: CASIATGELFF. This chain joins TRBV19 and TRBJ2-2; D is undetermined. Germline lookup yields CDR1 LNHDA and CDR2 SQIVND (reference sequence). The V and J ends lost 7 bases and 4 bases respectively, with 4 bases between them. This CDR3 is built from 11 residues. Full variable domain (outside the CDR3, taken from reference TRBV19 and TRBJ2-2): DGGITQSPKYLFRKEGQNVTLSCEQNLNHDAMYWYRQDPGQGLRLIYYSQIVNDFQKGDIAEGYSVSREKKESFPLTVTSAQKNPTAFYLCASIATGELFFGEGSRLTVL.

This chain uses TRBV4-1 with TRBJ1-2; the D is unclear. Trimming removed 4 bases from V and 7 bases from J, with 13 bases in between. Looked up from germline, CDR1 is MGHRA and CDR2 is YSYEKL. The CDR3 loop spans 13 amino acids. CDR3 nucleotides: TGCGCCAGCAGCCCTACCCTGCCTGGTGGCTACACCTTC. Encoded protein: CASSPTLPGGYTF.

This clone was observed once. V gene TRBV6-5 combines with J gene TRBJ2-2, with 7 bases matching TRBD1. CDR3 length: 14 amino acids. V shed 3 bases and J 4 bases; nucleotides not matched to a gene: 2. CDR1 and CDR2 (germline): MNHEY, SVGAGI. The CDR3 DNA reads TGTGCCAGCAGTTATCGACAGGGCACCGGGGAGCTGTTTTTT. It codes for CASSYRQGTGELFF.

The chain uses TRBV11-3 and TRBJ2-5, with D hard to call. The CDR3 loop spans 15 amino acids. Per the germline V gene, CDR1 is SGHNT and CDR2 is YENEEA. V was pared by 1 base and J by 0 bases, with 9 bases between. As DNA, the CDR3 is TGTGCCAGCAGCTTAGTTGGGTCAGACCAAGAGACCCAGTACTTC. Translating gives CASSLVGSDQETQYF.